This T cell receptor (beta chain) was recovered during a study of CD8 T cells in ankylosing spondylitis. MiXCR, run by TCRdb on the 5' RACE reads, gives a single entry per CDR3 protein. Of about 510,000 distinct CDR3 sequences in the sample, approximately 5% were seen once. The CDR3 has 13 amino acids. Germline CDR1 reads MDHEN; CDR2 reads SYDVKM. Study conclusions and caveats: Within peripheral blood, clones linked to disease were CD8+ and relatively rare. A TCR beta motif of roughly 8 highly homologous variants seemed to mark ankylosing spondylitis blood. Reactive arthritis synovial fluid and blood were previously reported to contain some motif variants.

This clonotype was recorded once. What it binds is not known. Given a much more abundant clone one base away, this may be a read error. Input material: blood, either unsorted or a sorted T cell fraction (not recorded which). This chain uses TRBV28 with TRBJ1-1; D ambiguous. This sequence originates from a male donor with ankylosing spondylitis. CDR3: CASSSWMNTEASF. CDR3 nucleotide sequence: TGTGCCAGCAGTTCATGGATGAACACTGAAGCTTCCTTT.